In this sample, the clone carrying this TCR beta chain turned up a few times. Methods used by the authors: Estimation of nucleated cell counts was performed using reference gene primer amplification. Repertoires were generated with immunoSEQ multiplex PCR, while TCRdb's copy carries only in-frame clones and drops some. V and J calls and clone size come straight from that table; D and trimming were deduced from the DNA. The profile shows around 300,000 clones, about 90% of them singletons. Germline loops: CDR1 SQVTM, CDR2 ANQGSEA. J gave up 5 bases and V 6 bases, and 4 bases lay outside the gene matches. The CDR3 spans 12 residues. The data were obtained in a study of blood T cell repertoires in COVID-19. Whole-study context: Italy, Spain and the United States were the sources of the convalescent and acute COVID-19 samples. PBMCs, B-cell-depleted T cells, or T cells were the source of the cDNA or gDNA that made up the material.

It was during active infection that Seattle patients were enrolled and then longitudinally followed. The TCR sequence derives from a woman between 50 and 59 years old with COVID-19, enrolled during active disease. The chain recombines TRBV29-1 with TRBJ1-3; 7 bases agree with TRBD1. Sequencing input: peripheral blood. The CDR3 DNA follows: TGCAGCGTGAGGACAGGCCGAAACACCATATATTTT. It is translated as CSVRTGRNTIYF.